Listed below are T cell receptor beta chains from one sample, sequenced in a study of OX40 agonist ivuxolimab in advanced cancers. Sequencing was performed with immunoSEQ multiplex PCR; in TCRdb, only in-frame clones are kept and a portion is missing. The profile shows about 59,000 clones, less than 95% of them singletons. The sequencing here drew on CD4+ or CD8+ T cells sorted from blood, taken in a trial of the OX40 agonist ivuxolimab. These receptors were collected from an adult with an advanced solid tumor such as melanoma, head and neck, liver or kidney cancer. Each CDR3 is given with its conserved first and last residue. D genes are given only for firm matches. Size tells how often a clone was seen (once, few, many) or the class of an expanded clone, and some rows leave it out.

CDR3: CASSRGGGEYTIYF; DNA: TGTGCCAGCAGCCGGGGCGGGGGCGAATACACCATATATTTT; size: NA; D: NA; V: TRBV7-8; J: TRBJ1-3
CDR3: CASSTGLAGLYNEQFF; DNA: TGTGCCAGCAGCACGGGACTAGCGGGCCTATACAATGAGCAGTTCTTC; size: NA; D: TRBD2; V: TRBV9; J: TRBJ2-1
CDR3: CASSQGQTNTEAFF; DNA: TGTGCCAGCAGCCAAGGACAGACGAACACTGAAGCTTTCTTT; size: NA; D: NA; V: TRBV5-6; J: TRBJ1-1
CDR3: CASSSLPSSGRTSNEQFF; DNA: TGTGCCAGCAGCTCACTCCCATCTAGCGGGAGGACCTCCAATGAGCAGTTCTTC; size: NA; D: TRBD2; V: TRBV11-2; J: TRBJ2-1
CDR3: CASSQGYRDSYNSPLHF; DNA: TGTGCCAGCAGCCAAGGATACAGAGACTCCTATAATTCACCCCTCCACTTT; size: NA; D: NA; V: TRBV14; J: TRBJ1-6
CDR3: CASSSGTHPVGQFF; DNA: TGTGCCAGCAGTTCCGGGACCCACCCGGTCGGGCAGTTCTTC; size: NA; D: NA; V: TRBV27; J: TRBJ2-1
CDR3: CASSRGLAGDTGGETQYF; DNA: TGTGCCAGCAGCCGCGGACTAGCGGGAGACACGGGGGGAGAGACCCAGTACTTC; size: NA; D: TRBD2; V: TRBV27; J: TRBJ2-5
CDR3: CASSQDQLAGTYEQYF; DNA: TGTGCCAGCAGCCAAGATCAACTAGCGGGGACCTACGAGCAGTACTTC; size: few; D: TRBD2; V: TRBV4-2; J: TRBJ2-7
CDR3: CASSIRLALETQYF; DNA: TGTGCCAGTAGTATACGACTAGCTTTGGAGACCCAGTACTTC; size: NA; D: TRBD2; V: TRBV19; J: TRBJ2-5
CDR3: CASSFIGPMNTEAFF; DNA: TGTGCCAGCAGTTTTATTGGCCCTATGAACACTGAAGCTTTCTTT; size: NA; D: NA; V: TRBV28; J: TRBJ1-1
CDR3: CASSLDNTYEQYF; DNA: TGTGCCAGCAGCTTGGACAACACCTACGAGCAGTACTTC; size: few; D: NA; V: TRBV7-2; J: TRBJ2-7
CDR3: CASSMSGGSYEQYF; DNA: TGTGCCAGTAGTATGTCAGGGGGAAGCTACGAGCAGTACTTC; size: NA; D: TRBD1; V: TRBV19; J: TRBJ2-7
CDR3: CASLGQVPAFTDTQYF; DNA: TGTGCCAGTCTGGGGCAAGTCCCCGCCTTCACAGATACGCAGTATTTT; size: NA; D: NA; V: TRBV2; J: TRBJ2-3
CDR3: CASSAHPTGLINGYTF; DNA: TGCGCCAGCAGTGCCCACCCGACAGGGCTAATAAATGGCTACACCTTC; size: NA; D: TRBD1; V: TRBV10-1; J: TRBJ1-2
CDR3: CASSPTSVEQFF; DNA: TGTGCCAGCAGCCCTACTAGCGTTGAGCAGTTCTTC; size: NA; D: TRBD2; V: TRBV14; J: TRBJ2-1
CDR3: CASSSLPYEQYF; DNA: TGTGCCAGCAGCTCCCTTCCTTACGAGCAGTACTTC; size: NA; D: NA; V: TRBV7-8; J: TRBJ2-7
CDR3: CATWGGTESTNEKLFF; DNA: TGTGCCACATGGGGGGGGACAGAGTCAACTAATGAAAAACTGTTTTTT; size: NA; D: TRBD1; V: TRBV7-9; J: TRBJ1-4
CDR3: CASSFRLSNQPQHF; DNA: TGTGCCAGCAGTTTTCGTTTAAGCAATCAGCCCCAGCATTTT; size: NA; D: NA; V: TRBV6-5; J: TRBJ1-5
CDR3: CASSFRGSSYNEQFF; DNA: TGTGCCAGCAGCTTTCGGGGGAGCTCCTACAATGAGCAGTTCTTC; size: few; D: NA; V: TRBV13; J: TRBJ2-1
CDR3: CASRTTSEMYEQYF; DNA: TGTGCCAGCAGAACGACTAGCGAAATGTACGAGCAGTACTTC; size: NA; D: TRBD2; V: TRBV11-2; J: TRBJ2-7
CDR3: CASSWGQGRYEQYF; DNA: TGTGCCAGCAGTTGGGGACAGGGTAGGTACGAGCAGTACTTC; size: once; D: TRBD1; V: TRBV28; J: TRBJ2-7
CDR3: CASSFGGLAGNIQYF; DNA: TGTGCCAGCAGCTTCGGAGGGCTAGCCGGGAACATTCAGTACTTC; size: NA; D: NA; V: TRBV7-8; J: TRBJ2-4
CDR3: CASSRPYWGDTDTQYF; DNA: TGTGCCAGCAGCCGACCTTATTGGGGCGACACAGATACGCAGTATTTT; size: NA; D: NA; V: TRBV7-2; J: TRBJ2-3
CDR3: CASSEALGQTGELFF; DNA: TGTGCCAGCAGTGAAGCGTTGGGGCAGACCGGGGAGCTGTTTTTT; size: once; D: NA; V: TRBV2; J: TRBJ2-2
CDR3: CASSLRLASQETQYF; DNA: TGTGCCAGCAGTTTAAGACTAGCGTCCCAAGAGACCCAGTACTTC; size: NA; D: TRBD2; V: TRBV27; J: TRBJ2-5
CDR3: CASSYRDRVSDTQYF; DNA: TGTGCCAGCAGTTACCGGGACAGAGTCTCAGATACGCAGTATTTT; size: NA; D: TRBD1; V: TRBV6-5; J: TRBJ2-3
CDR3: CASSEDGSYEQYF; DNA: TGCGCCAGCAGTGAAGACGGCTCCTACGAGCAGTACTTC; size: NA; D: NA; V: TRBV10-1; J: TRBJ2-7
CDR3: CASSLGSGMNTEAFF; DNA: TGTGCCAGCAGTTTAGGATCAGGTATGAACACTGAAGCTTTCTTT; size: NA; D: NA; V: TRBV27; J: TRBJ1-1
CDR3: CASSLPPGQRAGELFF; DNA: TGCGCCAGCAGCTTGCCCCCCGGACAGCGGGCCGGGGAGCTGTTTTTT; size: NA; D: NA; V: TRBV5-1; J: TRBJ2-2
CDR3: CASSLGNEAFF; DNA: TGTGCCAGCAGCTTAGGCAACGAAGCTTTCTTT; size: NA; D: NA; V: TRBV5-4; J: TRBJ1-1
CDR3: CASSPLLAGEVTQYF; DNA: TGTGCCAGCAGTCCGTTACTAGCGGGAGAGGTAACCCAGTACTTC; size: NA; D: TRBD2; V: TRBV27; J: TRBJ2-5
CDR3: CSVWTGRDEQYF; DNA: TGCAGCGTTTGGACAGGACGCGACGAGCAGTACTTC; size: NA; D: TRBD1; V: TRBV29-1; J: TRBJ2-7
CDR3: CASSGAAEGPYNEQFF; DNA: TGTGCCAGCTCAGGCGCGGCCGAGGGCCCCTACAATGAGCAGTTCTTC; size: medium-sized; D: NA; V: TRBV18; J: TRBJ2-1
CDR3: CASSQSRGRLDEQFF; DNA: TGTGCCAGCAGCCAATCGAGGGGGCGCCTCGATGAGCAGTTCTTC; size: NA; D: TRBD1; V: TRBV16; J: TRBJ2-1
CDR3: CASSGGTSSSYEQYF; DNA: TGTGCCAGCAGCGGAGGGACTAGCTCTTCCTACGAGCAGTACTTC; size: NA; D: TRBD2; V: TRBV7-9; J: TRBJ2-7
CDR3: CASSLATPYTGNTIYF; DNA: TGTGCCAGCAGCTTAGCAACACCTTACACGGGAAACACCATATATTTT; size: NA; D: NA; V: TRBV7-2; J: TRBJ1-3
CDR3: CASSSNRGPRTGELFF; DNA: TGTGCCAGCAGCTCAAACAGGGGGCCGCGGACCGGGGAGCTGTTTTTT; size: NA; D: TRBD1; V: TRBV11-3; J: TRBJ2-2
CDR3: CAISETGGWDNEQFF; DNA: TGTGCCATCAGTGAAACAGGGGGTTGGGATAATGAGCAGTTCTTC; size: few; D: TRBD1; V: TRBV10-3; J: TRBJ2-1
CDR3: CASSPWGRMGEQYF; DNA: TGTGCCAGCAGCCCGTGGGGGAGGATGGGGGAGCAGTACTTC; size: NA; D: NA; V: TRBV27; J: TRBJ2-7
CDR3: CASSLKSRYSEQFF; DNA: TGTGCCAGCAGTTTAAAGAGCCGTTACAGTGAGCAGTTCTTC; size: NA; D: NA; V: TRBV27; J: TRBJ2-1
CDR3: CASSYLAENREQFF; DNA: TGTGCCAGCAGCTACCTAGCGGAGAATCGTGAGCAGTTCTTC; size: NA; D: TRBD2; V: TRBV27; J: TRBJ2-1
CDR3: CASSLRYYTDTQYF; DNA: TGTGCCAGCAGTTTACGGTATTACACAGATACGCAGTATTTT; size: NA; D: NA; V: TRBV28; J: TRBJ2-3
CDR3: CASSALIAGRGETQYF; DNA: TGTGCCAGCAGTGCTCTTATAGCGGGACGGGGAGAGACCCAGTACTTC; size: NA; D: TRBD2; V: TRBV25-1; J: TRBJ2-5
CDR3: CASTQTGSTGELFF; DNA: TGTGCCAGCACCCAGACAGGGTCAACCGGGGAGCTGTTTTTT; size: NA; D: TRBD1; V: TRBV7-9; J: TRBJ2-2
CDR3: CASSIDDSTNTEAFF; DNA: TGTGCCAGTAGTATAGATGACAGTACGAACACTGAAGCTTTCTTT; size: NA; D: NA; V: TRBV19; J: TRBJ1-1
CDR3: CASSITVGNTIYF; DNA: TGTGCCAGTAGTATTACCGTCGGAAACACCATATATTTT; size: NA; D: NA; V: TRBV19; J: TRBJ1-3
CDR3: CASSSGRGGPTANTGELFF; DNA: TGTGCCAGCAGCTCAGGGCGAGGGGGACCCACCGCGAACACCGGGGAGCTGTTTTTT; size: NA; D: NA; V: TRBV7-6; J: TRBJ2-2
CDR3: CASSPNGGDRAGREAFF; DNA: TGTGCCAGCAGCCCCAACGGAGGGGACAGGGCCGGACGTGAAGCTTTCTTT; size: NA; D: TRBD1; V: TRBV7-9; J: TRBJ1-1